This T cell receptor (beta chain) was identified in a study of T-cell memory formation after mild COVID-19. Study as a whole: Each donor largely had its own TCR clusters. Regarding the study as a whole: Later expanders leaned toward CD4+, whereas clones contracting from day 15 to 85 were balanced CD4/CD8. Researchers report contracting CD4+ clones mostly in CM and EM, with CD8+ clones in EMRA.

The CDR3 has 13 amino acids. The germline CDR1 and CDR2 sequences are MNHEY and SVGAGI. TCRdb re-called the 5' RACE reads with MiXCR, one entry per CDR3 protein. This repertoire shows some 70,000 distinct CDR3 sequences, over 15% found once; its top ten account for 25% to 35%. This clonotype was found once. Its specificity is not known. Germline and junction disagree at one end, which may indicate a read error. The receptor's source is an adult woman who had mild COVID-19 (a few samples of this study predate the infection). Cell type and time point are not known. What was sequenced was PBMCs or a T cell subset sorted from them (not recorded which). The chain joins TRBV6-5 to TRBJ2-6, with D unclear. The CDR3 DNA reads TGTGCCAGCAGTCCCTCTGGGGACAACGTCCTGACTTTC. Translated: CASSPSGDNVLTF.